This T cell receptor beta chain was found in a study of cytomegalovirus exposure and HLA in healthy donors. At the level of the study: In a later analysis, it was reported that the 120 or so validation repertoires had been produced on the same platform as the roughly 700 repertoires belonging to the first cohort.

As to this clone: Its antigen remains unknown.

Libraries were prepared by immunoSEQ multiplex PCR; TCRdb keeps only in-frame clonotypes and omits some of them. Of around 300,000 clones in the sample, around 90% are singletons; the top ten hold approximately 0.9%. Germline trimming cut 3 bases from V and 1 base from J; bases unmatched to any gene: 10. This CDR3 has 16 amino acids. Germline loops: CDR1 SGHDT, CDR2 YYEEEE. Broader study findings: The listing of some 170 TCR beta chains classed them as cytomegalovirus-associated. Clusters of TCRs from the first cohort tended to co-occur in the 100 to 150 validation repertoires (as a later analysis found). In vitro testing confirmed a few CMV-associated chains as specific for CMV antigens.

What was sequenced was PBMCs. The chain uses TRBV5-6 and TRBJ2-7, with 7 bases aligning to TRBD1. The TCR sequence derives from a young man in good health and CMV-seronegative. The CDR3 coding sequence is TGTGCCAGCAGCTCTGAAGGGGGCTCGGTGTCCTACGAGCAGTACTTC. This codes for CASSSEGGSVSYEQYF.